One sample yielded the 21 T cell receptor beta chains listed below, sequenced in a study of blood T cell repertoires in COVID-19. This table comes from immunoSEQ multiplex PCR, and its TCRdb copy is limited to in-frame clones, with some not included. Of about 200,000 clones in the sample, less than 90% were seen once. Sequenced: peripheral blood. All receptors come from a woman aged 70-85 years with acute or convalescent COVID-19.

The CDR3 sequence is CASGPGQSIAPLHF. DNA for the CDR3: TGTGCCAGCGGGCCGGGACAGAGTATAGCACCCCTCCACTTT. The V and J genes are TRBV11-2 and TRBJ1-6; 7 nucleotides align to TRBD1. With V trimmed by 8 bases and J by 11 bases, 12 bases remained unmatched. Germline V gene data show CDR1 as SGHAT and CDR2 as FQNNGV. This CDR3 is built from 14 residues.

The gene calls are TRBV5-1 and TRBJ2-3; TRBD2 matches at 7 bases. This CDR3 spans 14 amino acids. J gave up 6 bases and V 0 bases, and 4 bases lay outside the gene matches. Germline loops: CDR1 SGHRS, CDR2 YFSETQ. The CDR3 loop is CASSLAGLVDTQYF. The CDR3 DNA sequence: TGCGCCAGCAGCTTGGCCGGACTAGTGGATACGCAGTATTTT.

CDR3 sequence: CASSLAMGLAGRTGELFF. In DNA form, the CDR3 reads TGCGCCAGCAGCTTGGCTATGGGACTAGCGGGACGCACCGGGGAGCTGTTTTTT. J is TRBJ2-2 and V is TRBV5-1, with 13 bases lining up with TRBD2. V shed 0 bases and J 4 bases; nucleotides not matched to a gene: 6. This CDR3 has 18 amino acids. Germline lookup yields CDR1 SGHRS and CDR2 YFSETQ.

CDR3 nucleotides: TGTGCCAGCAGCTTGGGTAGCGGGACATCCTACGAGCAGTACTTC. This translates into CASSLGSGTSYEQYF. The chain is built from TRBV11-3 and TRBJ2-7, with 8 bases that match TRBD2. The CDR3 loop spans 15 amino acids. The V segment lost 3 bases and the J segment 1 base; nucleotides outside the gene matches: 5. Looked up from germline, CDR1 is SGHNT and CDR2 is YENEEA.

V is TRBV19 and J is TRBJ2-4, with 8 bases matching TRBD1. This CDR3 region has 14 residues. Germline lookup yields CDR1 LNHDA and CDR2 SQIVND (reference sequence). The trim removed 8 bases at V and 0 bases at J, leaving 3 bases unmatched. The CDR3 nucleotides are TGTGCCAGTTCGGACAGGGCAGCCAAAAACATTCAGTACTTC. Its translation: CASSDRAAKNIQYF.

The genes are TRBV7-9 and TRBJ2-3; 7 bases align to TRBD2. Trimming removed 5 bases from V and 2 bases from J; junction bases left unmatched: 10. The CDR3 totals 16 residues. Looked up from germline, CDR1 is SEHNR and CDR2 is FQNEAQ (reference sequence). DNA of the CDR3: TGTGCCAGCAGCGTATTGACTAGCTACACCACAGATACGCAGTATTTT. Protein: CASSVLTSYTTDTQYF.

This chain links TRBV6-2 or TRBV6-3 with TRBJ2-3, with D hard to call. Germline V lookup: CDR1 MNHEY, CDR2 SVGEGT. The CDR3 consists of 17 residues. The V end was cut by 3 bases, the J end by 1 base, with 17 bases between. This chain's CDR3 is CASSYGSTPFGTDTQYF. CDR3 bases: TGTGCCAGCAGTTATGGCAGTACGCCCTTTGGCACAGATACGCAGTATTTT.

This chain links TRBV25-1 with TRBJ2-7; D possibly corresponds to TRBD1 (6 bases). Germline CDR1 MGHDK, CDR2 SYGVNS. V was trimmed by 3 bases and J by 3 bases, leaving 12 bases between them. CDR3 length: 14 residues. The CDR3 DNA reads TGTGCCAGCAGTGATGGGGGCGCGATCTACGAGCAGTACTTC. Its translation: CASSDGGAIYEQYF.

This clone was seen more than once but under ten times. The chain carries TRBV18 and TRBJ1-3; 9 positions agree with TRBD1. J lost 3 bases, V lost 3 bases, and 6 bases had no gene match. This CDR3 contains 16 residues. Germline loops: CDR1 KGHSH, CDR2 LQKENI. This CDR3 reads CASSPPGTGFGNTIYF. The CDR3 nucleotides are TGTGCCAGCTCACCCCCCGGGACAGGGTTTGGAAACACCATATATTTT.

The V call is TRBV7-9, the J call TRBJ2-7, with 8 bases identical to TRBD2. Germline V gives CDR1 SEHNR, CDR2 FQNEAQ (reference sequence). Trimming took 5 bases from V and 0 from J; bases not matched to a gene: 3. The CDR3 consists of 14 residues. CDR3 nucleotides: TGTGCCAGCAGCCCACGGGGGGGCTCCTACGAGCAGTACTTC. This translates into CASSPRGGSYEQYF.

The gene calls are TRBV11-2 and TRBJ2-7; 9 nucleotides line up with TRBD2. J lost 5 bases, V lost 4 bases, and 21 bases had no gene match. Germline values: CDR1 SGHAT, CDR2 FQNNGV. This CDR3 has 19 amino acids. This CDR3 reads CASSSPPPPSPQREDEQYF. For the CDR3, the DNA is TGTGCCAGCAGCTCCCCCCCTCCCCCCTCACCTCAGCGGGAGGACGAGCAGTACTTC.

Written as DNA, the CDR3 is TGTGCCAGCAGCCTACGACACGCAGGATCCTACGAGCAGTACTTC. Translating gives CASSLRHAGSYEQYF. This sequence joins TRBV12-1 and TRBJ2-7; TRBD1, as called in the table, went unchecked against the DNA. TRBV12-1 is assigned pseudogene status. CDR3 length: 15 amino acids.

The count of this clone is one. The chain combines TRBV10-3 with TRBJ1-2, with 10 bases identical to TRBD1. The CDR3 runs to 14 residues. V dropped 7 bases and J dropped 2; count of bases not matched to a gene: 4. CDR1 and CDR2 (germline): ENHRY, SYGVKD. The CDR3 loop reads CAITSGQGNYGYTF. Here the CDR3 DNA reads TGTGCCATCACTTCGGGACAGGGGAACTATGGCTACACCTTC.

The chain employs TRBV7-2 and TRBJ2-5; D unclear. CDR3 length: 14 amino acids. V lost 5 bases and J lost 0, with 10 bases in between. Germline V lookup: CDR1 SGHTA, CDR2 FQGNSA. In DNA form, the CDR3 reads TGTGCCAGCAGCCCCCTCAGGTACCAAGAGACCCAGTACTTC. Translating it yields CASSPLRYQETQYF.

This sequence joins TRBV4-3 and TRBJ1-3, with a tentative D call TRBD1 (5 bases). The CDR3 consists of 15 residues. The germline CDR1 and CDR2 sequences are LGHNA and YSLEER. Between the trimmed V and J ends, which lost 1 base and 8 bases, there was a span of 15 bases. The CDR3 DNA reads as TGCGCCAGCAGCCAAGGTCAGGAGGGGAGCGACACCATATATTTT. Protein sequence: CASSQGQEGSDTIYF.

This rearrangement joins TRBV5-1 to TRBJ2-6, with D possibly TRBD1 on 5 matching bases. V was cut by 2 bases and J by 2 bases, with 11 bases left in between. There are 16 residues in the CDR3. Germline CDR1 reads SGHRS; CDR2 reads YFSETQ. The CDR3 is CASSFTRVPGANVLTF. As DNA, the CDR3 is TGCGCCAGCAGCTTTACCAGGGTCCCTGGGGCCAACGTCCTGACTTTC.

The chain recombines TRBV5-1 with TRBJ2-6; D possibly corresponds to TRBD1 (6 bases). CDR3 length: 16 amino acids. Germline values: CDR1 SGHRS, CDR2 YFSETQ. Trimming cost V 4 bases and J 4 bases, with 15 bases left between them. In nucleotides, the CDR3 is TGCGCCAGCAGCCCGCAGTTGGGGGCCGGGGCCAACGTCCTGACTTTC. It codes for CASSPQLGAGANVLTF.

This chain uses TRBV29-1 with TRBJ2-1; D is possibly TRBD1 (6 bases). CDR3 length equals 15 residues. Germline V gives CDR1 SQVTM, CDR2 ANQGSEA. V was trimmed by 3 bases and J by 6 bases, leaving 18 bases between them. CDR3: CSVDLKGRGINEQFF. In DNA, the CDR3 is TGCAGCGTTGATTTGAAGGGTAGGGGGATCAATGAGCAGTTCTTC.

This sequence joins TRBV12-3 or TRBV12-4 and TRBJ2-3; 9 bases agree with TRBD1. The CDR3 length is 13 residues. The V segment lost 7 bases and the J segment 4 bases; nucleotides outside the gene matches: 3. This CDR3 reads CASTWTGADTQYF. CDR3 in DNA: TGTGCCAGCACCTGGACAGGGGCAGATACGCAGTATTTT.

CDR3 protein: CASSLTRGDTQYF. The DNA of the CDR3 is TGTGCCAGCAGCTTAACTCGGGGAGATACGCAGTATTTT. J is TRBJ2-3 and V is TRBV7-3; a possible D gene is TRBD2 (5 bases). The ends were cut back, 0 bases at V and 5 bases at J, with 6 bases in the middle. Germline V gene lookup returns CDR1 SGHTA and CDR2 FQGTGA. CDR3 length: 13 residues.

The chain has TRBV5-1 and TRBJ1-4; weak D call: TRBD1 (6 bases). The CDR3 has 14 amino acids. CDR1 and CDR2 (germline): SGHRS, YFSETQ. The V end lost 0 bases, the J end lost 8 bases, and 11 bases lay between the germline ends. Written as DNA, the CDR3 is TGCGCCAGCAGCTTGGCAACAGGACAGGAAAAACTGTTTTTT. Protein sequence: CASSLATGQEKLFF.